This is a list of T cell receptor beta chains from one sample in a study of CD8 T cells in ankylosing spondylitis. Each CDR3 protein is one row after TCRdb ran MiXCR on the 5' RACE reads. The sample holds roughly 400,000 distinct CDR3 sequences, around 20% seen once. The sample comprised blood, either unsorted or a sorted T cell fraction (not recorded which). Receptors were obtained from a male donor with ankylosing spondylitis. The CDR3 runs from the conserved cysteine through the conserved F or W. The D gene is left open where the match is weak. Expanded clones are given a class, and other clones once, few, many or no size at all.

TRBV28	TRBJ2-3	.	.	TGTGCCAGCAGTTCTTTTGCCCGGGCGCCGGGCACAGATACGCAGTATTTT	CASSSFARAPGTDTQYF
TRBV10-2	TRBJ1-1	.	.	TGCGCCAGCATGGCGGGAGCGGGTGAAGCTTTCTTT	CASMAGAGEAFF
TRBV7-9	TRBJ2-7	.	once	TGTGCCAGCAGCTTAGAAACGGGTCTGTGGTACTTC	CASSLETGLWYF
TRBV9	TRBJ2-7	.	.	TGTGCCAGCAGCGTAGGGGGGGGCGACGAGCAGTACTTC	CASSVGGGDEQYF
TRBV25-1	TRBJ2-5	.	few	TGTGCCAGCAGTGAATATAGAAACGATGAGACCCAGTACTTC	CASSEYRNDETQYF
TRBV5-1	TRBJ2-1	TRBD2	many	TGCGCCAGCAGCACCGGGAGCGGGAGCAATGAGCAGTTCTTC	CASSTGSGSNEQFF
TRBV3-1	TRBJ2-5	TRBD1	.	TGTGCCAGCCTATCCAGGGGGTCGACCCAGTACTTC	CASLSRGSTQYF
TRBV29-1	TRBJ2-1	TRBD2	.	TGCAGCGTTGTCGCTAGCGGGACCTACAATGAGCAGTTCTTC	CSVVASGTYNEQFF
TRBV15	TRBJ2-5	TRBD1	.	TGTGCCACCAGCAGAGGGACAGGTTCGCAAGAGACCCAGTACTTC	CATSRGTGSQETQYF
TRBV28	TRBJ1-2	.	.	TGTGCCAGCAGTCCCCGGGGATCGGGGGGCTACACCTTC	CASSPRGSGGYTF
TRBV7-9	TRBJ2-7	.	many	TGTGCCAGCACCCAAACTAGCTCCTACGAGCAGTACTTC	CASTQTSSYEQYF
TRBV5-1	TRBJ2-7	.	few	TGCGCCAGCAGCTTGGAGGAGGGATTCTACGAGCAGTACTTC	CASSLEEGFYEQYF
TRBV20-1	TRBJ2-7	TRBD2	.	TGCAGTGCTCAACAGACTAGCGGGCCCTACGAGCAGTACTTC	CSAQQTSGPYEQYF
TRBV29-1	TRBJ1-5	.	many	TGCAGCGTTGAATTGTCAGGAGATCAGCCCCAGCATTTT	CSVELSGDQPQHF
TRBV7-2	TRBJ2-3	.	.	TGTGCCAGCAGCCCCCAGTCAAGACCTAGCACAGATACGCAGTATTTT	CASSPQSRPSTDTQYF
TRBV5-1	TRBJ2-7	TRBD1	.	TGCGCCAGCAGCTTGGAGGGGGCCCAGGGGTACGAGCAGTACTTC	CASSLEGAQGYEQYF
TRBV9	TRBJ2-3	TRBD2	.	TGTGCCAGCAGCGTGGCCCATAGCGGGAGGGTGGATACGCAGTATTTT	CASSVAHSGRVDTQYF
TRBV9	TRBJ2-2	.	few	TGTGCCAGCAGCGTAGTTGCGACCAACACCGGGGAGCTGTTTTTT	CASSVVATNTGELFF
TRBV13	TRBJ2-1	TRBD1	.	TGTGCCAGCAGTCCAACAGGGGTCTACAATGAGCAGTTCTTC	CASSPTGVYNEQFF
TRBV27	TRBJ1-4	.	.	TGTGCCAGCAGTTTAGAGAAGGGGCAAAAACTGTTTTTT	CASSLEKGQKLFF
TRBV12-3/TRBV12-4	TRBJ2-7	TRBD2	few	TGTGCCAGCGCTCGGACTAGCGGATCCTACGAGCAGTACTTC	CASARTSGSYEQYF
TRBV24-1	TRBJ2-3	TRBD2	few	TGTGCCACCAGTGATCCTTCTAGCGGGCAATACATGGCAGATACGCAGTATTTT	CATSDPSSGQYMADTQYF
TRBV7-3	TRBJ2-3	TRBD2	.	TGTGCCAGCAGCCCCCCTCGGGAGGAGACGCAGTATTTT	CASSPPREETQYF
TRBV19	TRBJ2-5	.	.	TGTGCCAGCCGCCCAACCCCGGGGGCCCCAGAGACCCAGTACTTC	CASRPTPGAPETQYF
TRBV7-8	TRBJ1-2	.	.	TGTGCCAGCAGCTTAAACAGGGCACCGAACTATGGCTACACCTTC	CASSLNRAPNYGYTF
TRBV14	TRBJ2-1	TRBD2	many	TGTGCCAGCCATAGAATTAGCGGGAGTACCTACAATGAGCAGTTCTTC	CASHRISGSTYNEQFF
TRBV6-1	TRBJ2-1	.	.	TGTGCCAGCAGAAGAGACGTCAGCAATGAGCAGTTCTTC	CASRRDVSNEQFF
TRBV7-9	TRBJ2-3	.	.	TGTGCCAGCAGCTCACAGGGATTTGCGACAGATACGCAGTATTTT	CASSSQGFATDTQYF
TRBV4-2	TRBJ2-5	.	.	TGTGCCAGCAGCCAAAGTAAACTACCTAGTGAGACCCAGTACTTC	CASSQSKLPSETQYF
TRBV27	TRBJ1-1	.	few	TGTGCCAGCAGTTTAAAGAGGGACACTGAAGCTTTCTTT	CASSLKRDTEAFF
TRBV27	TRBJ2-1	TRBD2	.	TGTGCCAGCAGTCCGCGGACTAGCGGGAGGGCCGCCTACAATGAGCAGTTCTTC	CASSPRTSGRAAYNEQFF
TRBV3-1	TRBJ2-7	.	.	TGTGCCAGCAGCCAAGATATGTACTCCTACGAGCAGTACTTC	CASSQDMYSYEQYF
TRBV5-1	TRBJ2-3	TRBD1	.	TGCGCCAGCAGCCGTTCAAACGGACAGGGGATAGATACGCAGTATTTT	CASSRSNGQGIDTQYF
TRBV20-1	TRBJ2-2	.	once	TGCAGTGCTAGGGGGGGCGCGGGATACACCGGGGAGCTGTTTTTT	CSARGGAGYTGELFF
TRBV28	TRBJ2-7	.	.	TGTGCCAGTAAGGTCGGGGATTCTGGTTACGAGCAGTACTTC	CASKVGDSGYEQYF
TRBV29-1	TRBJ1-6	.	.	TGCAGCGTTGGGGACACTAATTCACCCCTCCACTTT	CSVGDTNSPLHF
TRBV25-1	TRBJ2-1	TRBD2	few	TGTGCCAGCAGTGAACAAAGCGGGGCGCTTAACAATGAGCAGTTCTTC	CASSEQSGALNNEQFF